This T cell receptor beta chain was identified in a study of T cell repertoires in cytomegalovirus infection. For the study at large: Recently described HLA-C-restricted plus well-studied HLA-B-restricted CMV epitopes were used. General study results and limits: Ex vivo responses were dominated by HLA-C-restricted CMV-specific TCR beta clonotypes. Carriage of CMV together with the relevant HLA was identifiable through cumulative public TCR beta family frequency.

In the case of this clonotype: Its antigen is undetermined.

The CDR3 is 15 amino acids. The germline gives CDR1 WSHSY, CDR2 SAAADI. The V and J ends lost 3 bases and 4 bases respectively, with 15 bases between them. TCRdb re-derived calls from the reads in MiXCR, one entry per CDR3 protein. The sample contains 650,000 to 900,000 distinct CDR3 sequences, roughly 28% of which appear only once. The specimen comprised cultured CD8+ T cells from PBMCs, sampled from culture after CMV antigen stimulation. The V and J genes are TRBV10-2 and TRBJ1-2, with D perhaps TRBD1 (5 bases). The clonotype originates from a human donor in good health (CMV status not recorded). Some clones in this sample may be carry-over from other donors' samples. Here the CDR3 reads CASSDGGLGTYGYTF. In DNA form, the CDR3 reads TGCGCCAGCAGTGACGGGGGGTTAGGAACCTATGGCTACACCTTC.